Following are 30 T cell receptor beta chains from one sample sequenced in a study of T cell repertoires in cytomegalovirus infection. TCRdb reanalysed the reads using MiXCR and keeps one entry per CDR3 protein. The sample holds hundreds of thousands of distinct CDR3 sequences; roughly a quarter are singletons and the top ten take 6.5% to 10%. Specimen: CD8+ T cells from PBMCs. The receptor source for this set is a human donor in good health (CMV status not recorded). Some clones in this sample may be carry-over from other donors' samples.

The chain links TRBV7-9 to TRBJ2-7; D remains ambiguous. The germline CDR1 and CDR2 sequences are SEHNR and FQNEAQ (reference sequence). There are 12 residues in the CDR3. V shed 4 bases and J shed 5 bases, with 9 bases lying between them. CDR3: CASSSAPDEQYV. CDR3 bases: TGTGCCAGCAGCTCGGCGCCGGACGAGCAGTACGTC.

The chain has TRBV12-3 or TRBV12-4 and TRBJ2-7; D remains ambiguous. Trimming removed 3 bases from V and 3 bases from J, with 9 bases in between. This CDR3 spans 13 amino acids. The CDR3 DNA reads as TGTGCCAGCAGTTTCCTACAGTTCTACGAGCAGTACTTC. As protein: CASSFLQFYEQYF.

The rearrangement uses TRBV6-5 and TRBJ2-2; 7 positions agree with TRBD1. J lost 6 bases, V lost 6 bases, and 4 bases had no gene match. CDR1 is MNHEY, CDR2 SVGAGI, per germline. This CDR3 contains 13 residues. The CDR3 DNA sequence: TGTGCCAGCAGCACACAGGGGCCCGGGGAGCTGTTTTTT. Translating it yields CASSTQGPGELFF.

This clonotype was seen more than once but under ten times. CDR3 DNA: TGTGCCAGCAGCCACGCCCCGGGACAGGGGGCTGTAGATGAGCAGTTCTTC. Encoded protein: CASSHAPGQGAVDEQFF. This chain links TRBV7-9 with TRBJ2-1, with 12 bases that match TRBD1. The germline V gene has CDR1 SEHNR and CDR2 FQNEAQ (reference sequence). With 5 bases clipped from V and 8 bases from J, the junction kept 13 bases outside the gene matches. The CDR3 consists of 17 residues.

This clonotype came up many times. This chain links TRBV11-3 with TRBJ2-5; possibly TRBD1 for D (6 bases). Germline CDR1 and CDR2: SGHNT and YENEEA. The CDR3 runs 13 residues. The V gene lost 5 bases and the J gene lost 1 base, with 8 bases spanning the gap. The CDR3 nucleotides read TGTGCCAGCAGCCAGGACAGCCAAGAGACCCAGTACTTC. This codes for CASSQDSQETQYF.

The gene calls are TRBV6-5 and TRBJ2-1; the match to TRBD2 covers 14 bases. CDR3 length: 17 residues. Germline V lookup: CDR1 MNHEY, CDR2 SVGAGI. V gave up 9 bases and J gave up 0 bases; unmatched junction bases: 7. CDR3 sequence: CASRGLAGESSYNEQFF. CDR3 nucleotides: TGTGCCAGTCGGGGACTAGCGGGGGAGAGCTCCTACAATGAGCAGTTCTTC.

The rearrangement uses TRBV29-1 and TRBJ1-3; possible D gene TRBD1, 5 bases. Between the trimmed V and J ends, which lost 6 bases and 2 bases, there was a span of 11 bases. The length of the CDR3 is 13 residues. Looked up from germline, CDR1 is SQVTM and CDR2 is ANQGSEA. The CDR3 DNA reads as TGCAGCGTCGATCCGGGGGCTGGAAACACCATATATTTT. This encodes CSVDPGAGNTIYF. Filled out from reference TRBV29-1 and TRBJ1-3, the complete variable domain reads SAVISQKPSRDICQRGTSLTIQCQVDSQVTMMFWYRQQPGQSLTLIATANQGSEATYESGFVIDKFPISRPNLTFSTLTVSNMSPEDSSIYLCSVDPGAGNTIYFGEGSWLTVV.

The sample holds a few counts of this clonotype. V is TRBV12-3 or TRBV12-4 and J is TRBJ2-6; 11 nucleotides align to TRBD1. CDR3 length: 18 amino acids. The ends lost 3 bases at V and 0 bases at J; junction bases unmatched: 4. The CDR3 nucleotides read TGTGCCAGCAGTTTGGACAGGGGGCTTATCTCTGGGGCCAACGTCCTGACTTTC. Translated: CASSLDRGLISGANVLTF.

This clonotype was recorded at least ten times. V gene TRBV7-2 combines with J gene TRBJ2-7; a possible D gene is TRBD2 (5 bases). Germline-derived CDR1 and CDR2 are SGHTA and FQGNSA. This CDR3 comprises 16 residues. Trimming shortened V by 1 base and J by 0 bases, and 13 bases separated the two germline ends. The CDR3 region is CASSLGERTASYEQYV. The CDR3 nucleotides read TGTGCCAGCAGCTTAGGGGAGAGGACGGCCTCCTACGAGCAGTACGTC.

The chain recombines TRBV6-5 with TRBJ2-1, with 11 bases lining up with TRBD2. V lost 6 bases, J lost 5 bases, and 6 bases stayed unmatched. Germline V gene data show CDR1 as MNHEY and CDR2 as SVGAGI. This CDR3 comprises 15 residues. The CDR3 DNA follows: TGTGCCAGCAGACAGGGACTAGCGGAGAACAATGAGCAGTTCTTC. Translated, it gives CASRQGLAENNEQFF.

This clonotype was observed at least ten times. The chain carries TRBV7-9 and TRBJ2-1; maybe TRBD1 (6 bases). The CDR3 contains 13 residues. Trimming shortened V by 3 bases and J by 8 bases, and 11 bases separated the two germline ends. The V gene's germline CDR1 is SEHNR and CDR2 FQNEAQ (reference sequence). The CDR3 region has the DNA TGTGCCAGCAGCTTGAGACAGGTTGATGAGCAGTTCTTC. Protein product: CASSLRQVDEQFF.

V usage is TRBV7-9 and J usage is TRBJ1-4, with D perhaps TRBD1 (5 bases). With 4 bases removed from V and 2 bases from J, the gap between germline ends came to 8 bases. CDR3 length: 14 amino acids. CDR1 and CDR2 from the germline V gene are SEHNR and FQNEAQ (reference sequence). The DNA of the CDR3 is TGTGCCAGCAGCTGGGGGACGACTAATGAAAAACTGTTTTTT. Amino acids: CASSWGTTNEKLFF.

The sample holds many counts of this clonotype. In nucleotides, the CDR3 is TGTGCCAGCAGCTACGGGATTCAGCCCCAGCATTTT. Translating gives CASSYGIQPQHF. This chain joins TRBV7-9 and TRBJ1-5, with D unresolved. The V end was cut by 4 bases, the J end by 6 bases, with 7 bases between. CDR3 length equals 12 residues. Germline-derived CDR1 and CDR2 are SEHNR and FQNEAQ (reference sequence).

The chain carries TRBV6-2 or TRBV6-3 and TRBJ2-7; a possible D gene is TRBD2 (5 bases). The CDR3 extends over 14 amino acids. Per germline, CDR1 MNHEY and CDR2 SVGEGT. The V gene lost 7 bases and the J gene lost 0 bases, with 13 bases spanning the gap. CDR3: CASNLGGTSYEQYV. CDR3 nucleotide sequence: TGTGCCAGCAATCTCGGAGGAACCTCCTACGAGCAGTACGTC.

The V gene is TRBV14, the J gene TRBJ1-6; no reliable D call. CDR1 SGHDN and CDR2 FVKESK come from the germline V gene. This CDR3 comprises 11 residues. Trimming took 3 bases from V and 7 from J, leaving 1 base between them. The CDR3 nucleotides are TGTGCCAGCAGCCACAATTCACCCCTCCACTTT. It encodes CASSHNSPLHF.

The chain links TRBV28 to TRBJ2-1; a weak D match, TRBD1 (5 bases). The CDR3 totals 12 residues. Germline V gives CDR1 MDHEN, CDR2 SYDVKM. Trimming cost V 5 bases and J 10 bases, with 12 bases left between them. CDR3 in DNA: TGTGCCAGCAGTATTACAGGCGGCGAGCAGTTCTTC. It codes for CASSITGGEQFF.

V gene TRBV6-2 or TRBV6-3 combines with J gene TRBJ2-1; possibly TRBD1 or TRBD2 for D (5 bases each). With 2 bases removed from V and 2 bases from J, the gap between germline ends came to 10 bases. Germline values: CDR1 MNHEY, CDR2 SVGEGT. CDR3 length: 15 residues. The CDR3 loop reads CASSYLGEPYNEQFF. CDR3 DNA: TGTGCCAGCAGTTACCTGGGGGAACCCTACAATGAGCAGTTCTTC.

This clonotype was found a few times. This CDR3 reads CASSSPGTGGRNEQFF. In nucleotides, the CDR3 is TGTGCCAGCAGTTCCCCCGGGACAGGGGGCAGGAATGAGCAGTTCTTC. The chain recombines TRBV6-2 or TRBV6-3 with TRBJ2-1; 12 bases map to TRBD1. The CDR3 runs to 16 residues. Unmatched junction bases numbered 8, after V lost 4 bases and J lost 7 bases. Germline assignment: CDR1 MNHEY and CDR2 SVGEGT.

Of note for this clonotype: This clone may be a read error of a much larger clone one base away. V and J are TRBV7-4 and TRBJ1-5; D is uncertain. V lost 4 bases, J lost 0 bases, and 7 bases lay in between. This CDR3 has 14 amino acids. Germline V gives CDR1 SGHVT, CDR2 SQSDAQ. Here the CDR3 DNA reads TGTGCCAGCAGCTCCTACAGTAGCAATCAGCCCCAGCATTTT. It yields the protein CASSSYSSNQPQHF.

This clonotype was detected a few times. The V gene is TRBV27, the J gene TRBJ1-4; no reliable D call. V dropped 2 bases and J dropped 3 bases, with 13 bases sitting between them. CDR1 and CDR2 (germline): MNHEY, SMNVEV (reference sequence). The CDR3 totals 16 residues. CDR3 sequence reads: CASSLRQLGANEKLFF. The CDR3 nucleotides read TGTGCCAGCAGTTTAAGGCAGTTGGGAGCTAATGAAAAACTGTTTTTT.

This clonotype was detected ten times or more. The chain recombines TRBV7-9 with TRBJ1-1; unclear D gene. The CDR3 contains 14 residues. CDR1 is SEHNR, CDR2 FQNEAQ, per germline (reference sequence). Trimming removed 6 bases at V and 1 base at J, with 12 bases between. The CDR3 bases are TGTGCCAGCAGGAGCTGGGGTGAGAACACTGAAGCTTTCTTT. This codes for CASRSWGENTEAFF.

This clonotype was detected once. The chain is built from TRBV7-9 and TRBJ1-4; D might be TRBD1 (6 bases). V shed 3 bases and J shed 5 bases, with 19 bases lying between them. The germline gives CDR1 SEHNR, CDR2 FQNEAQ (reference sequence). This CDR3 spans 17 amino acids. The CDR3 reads CASSLSRGADRNEKLFF. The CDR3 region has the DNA TGTGCCAGCAGCTTGTCACGGGGGGCGGACCGGAATGAAAAACTGTTTTTT.

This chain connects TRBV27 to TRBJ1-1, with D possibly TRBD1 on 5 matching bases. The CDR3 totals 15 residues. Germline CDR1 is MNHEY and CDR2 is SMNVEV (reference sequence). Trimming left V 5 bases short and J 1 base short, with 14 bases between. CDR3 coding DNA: TGTGCCAGCAGTACTCTAGGGGATTCGAACACTGAAGCTTTCTTT. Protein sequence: CASSTLGDSNTEAFF.

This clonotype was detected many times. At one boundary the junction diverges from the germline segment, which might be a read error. CDR3 protein: CASSFGRESNEKLFF. DNA of the CDR3: TGTGCTAGCAGCTTCGGACGGGAATCTAATGAAAAACTGTTTTTT. V and J are TRBV7-7 and TRBJ1-4; no clear D. CDR3 length: 15 residues. Germline V gene lookup returns CDR1 SSHAT and CDR2 FNYEAQ (reference sequence). Full variable domain (remainder filled in from reference TRBV7-7 and TRBJ1-4): GAGVSQSPRYKVTKRGQDVTLRCDPISSHATLYWYQQALGQGPEFLTYFNYEAQPDKSGLPSDRFSAERPEGSISTLTIQRTEQRDSAMYRCASSFGRESNEKLFFGSGTQLSVL.

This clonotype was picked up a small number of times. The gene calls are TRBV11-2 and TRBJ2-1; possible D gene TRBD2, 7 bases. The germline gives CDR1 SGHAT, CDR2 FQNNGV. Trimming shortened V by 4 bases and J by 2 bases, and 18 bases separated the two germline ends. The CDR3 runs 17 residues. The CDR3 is CASSYASGGGPYNEQFF. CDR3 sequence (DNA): TGTGCCAGCAGCTACGCGTCGGGGGGCGGACCCTACAATGAGCAGTTCTTC.

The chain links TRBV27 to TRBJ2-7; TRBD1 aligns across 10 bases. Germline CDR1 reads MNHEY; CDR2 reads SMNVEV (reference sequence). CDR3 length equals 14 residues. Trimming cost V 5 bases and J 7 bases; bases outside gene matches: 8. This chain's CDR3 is CASSEGQGFREQYF. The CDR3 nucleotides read TGTGCCAGCAGTGAGGGACAGGGGTTTAGGGAGCAGTACTTC.

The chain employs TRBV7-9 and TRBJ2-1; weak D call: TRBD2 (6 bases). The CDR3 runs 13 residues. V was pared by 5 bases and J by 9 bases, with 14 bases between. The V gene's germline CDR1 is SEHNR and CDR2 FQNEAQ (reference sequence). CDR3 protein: CASSPGAGGEQFF. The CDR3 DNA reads TGTGCCAGCAGCCCGGGAGCCGGGGGTGAGCAGTTCTTC.

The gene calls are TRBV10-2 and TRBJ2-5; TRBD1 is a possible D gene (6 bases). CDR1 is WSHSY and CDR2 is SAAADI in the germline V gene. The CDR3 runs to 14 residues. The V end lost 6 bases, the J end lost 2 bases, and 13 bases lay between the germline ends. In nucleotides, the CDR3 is TGCGCCAGCAGAATGACAGGTTGGCAAGAGACCCAGTACTTC. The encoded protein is CASRMTGWQETQYF.

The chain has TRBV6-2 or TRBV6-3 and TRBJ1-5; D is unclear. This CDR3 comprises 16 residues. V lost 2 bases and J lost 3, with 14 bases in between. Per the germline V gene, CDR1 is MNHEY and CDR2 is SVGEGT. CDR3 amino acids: CASSYAWDELNQPQHF. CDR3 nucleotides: TGTGCCAGCAGTTACGCATGGGATGAGCTCAATCAGCCCCAGCATTTT.

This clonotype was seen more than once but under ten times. The CDR3 region is CASSLGAGIGEQFF. The CDR3 nucleotides read TGTGCCAGCAGCTTAGGAGCAGGGATAGGTGAGCAGTTCTTC. The chain employs TRBV13 and TRBJ2-1, with a possible D match to TRBD1 (5 bases). CDR1 is PRHDT and CDR2 is FYEKMQ in the germline V gene (reference sequence). There are 14 residues in the CDR3. V was cut by 0 bases and J by 9 bases, with 12 bases left in between.